A single sample is the source of the 5 T cell receptor beta chains below, sequenced in a study of Siglec-9 on CD8 T cells in melanoma. The repertoire was sequenced with immunoSEQ multiplex PCR; TCRdb's copy has only in-frame clones and lacks some. The repertoire holds 30,000 to 45,000 clones, with about four fifths as singletons. Sequenced material: Siglec-9- CD8+ T cells sorted from blood. The receptors here all came from a human donor in good health.

This clone appeared a single time. CDR3 DNA sequence: TGTGCCAGCGGCGAATACCCGGGAAGCTCCTACGAGCAGTACTTC. As protein: CASGEYPGSSYEQYF. The chain uses TRBV6-5 and TRBJ2-7, with a possible D match to TRBD2 (5 bases). Trimming shortened V by 8 bases and J by 0 bases, and 17 bases separated the two germline ends. The length of the CDR3 is 15 residues. CDR1 and CDR2 (germline): MNHEY, SVGAGI.

The chain has TRBV4-1 and TRBJ2-7; 7 nucleotides align to TRBD2. The V and J ends lost 0 bases and 6 bases, in that order; junction bases with no gene match: 8. Germline CDR1 reads MGHRA; CDR2 reads YSYEKL. This CDR3 has 15 amino acids. The CDR3 loop reads CASSQESRGGSEQYF. In nucleotides, the CDR3 is TGCGCCAGCAGCCAAGAGAGTAGGGGAGGGAGCGAGCAGTACTTC.

This rearrangement joins TRBV7-9 to TRBJ2-5; D ambiguous. The CDR3 is made up of 16 amino acids. Germline CDR1 is SEHNR and CDR2 is FQNEAQ (reference sequence). Trimming took 0 bases from V and 2 from J, leaving 13 bases between them. The CDR3: CASSLAETDGQETQYF. For the CDR3, the DNA is TGTGCCAGCAGCTTAGCGGAAACAGATGGGCAAGAGACCCAGTACTTC. The full variable domain, with the rest looked up from reference TRBV7-9 and TRBJ2-5, is DTGVSQNPRHKITKRGQNVTFRCDPISEHNRLYWYRQTLGQGPEFLTYFQNEAQLEKSRLLSDRFSAERPKGSFSTLEIQRTEQGDSAMYLCASSLAETDGQETQYFGPGTRLLVL.

This rearrangement joins TRBV28 to TRBJ2-3; 11 nucleotides align to TRBD2. J lost 2 bases, V lost 5 bases, and 6 bases had no gene match. The germline V gene encodes CDR1 MDHEN and CDR2 SYDVKM. This CDR3 region has 16 residues. The CDR3 here is CASSLIAGGPTDTQYF. The CDR3 bases are TGTGCCAGCAGTCTTATAGCGGGGGGGCCCACAGATACGCAGTATTTT.

The rearrangement uses TRBV5-1 and TRBJ1-2; TRBD1 might be the D (5 bases). Germline V gene data show CDR1 as SGHRS and CDR2 as YFSETQ. This CDR3 region has 14 residues. V lost 4 bases and J lost 0, with 10 bases in between. The CDR3 nucleotides are TGCGCCAGCAGCCCGGACACCGCTAACTATGGCTACACCTTC. Translating it yields CASSPDTANYGYTF.